This is a list of T cell receptor beta chains from one sample in a study of T cells in Graves' hyperthyroidism and ophthalmopathy. TCRdb re-called the multiplex PCR reads through MiXCR, storing one row per CDR3 protein. The sample consists of around 350,000 distinct CDR3 sequences, roughly 13% of them appearing once. Input material: blood. These receptors were taken from a woman aged 18-29 years with Graves' hyperthyroidism. CDR3s include the opening cysteine and the closing phenylalanine or tryptophan. The D gene is left open where the match is weak. Clone size is stated in some rows and not others, as once, few, many or a class when expanded.

CDR3 protein: CASSLMNRDTQYF; CDR3 DNA: TGTGCCAGCAGTTTAATGAACAGAGATACGCAGTATTTT; J gene: TRBJ2-3; clone size: many; D gene: NA; V gene: TRBV12-3/TRBV12-4
CDR3 protein: CASSGYAWGTEAFF; CDR3 DNA: TGTGCCAGCAGTGGGTACGCATGGGGCACTGAAGCTTTCTTT; J gene: TRBJ1-1; clone size: many; D gene: NA; V gene: TRBV6-1
CDR3 protein: CASSPGPGLAVNNEQFF; CDR3 DNA: TGTGCCAGCTCACCAGGACCGGGACTAGCGGTTAACAATGAGCAGTTCTTC; J gene: TRBJ2-1; clone size: many; D gene: TRBD2; V gene: TRBV18
CDR3 protein: CAISESNRFPQSSYEQYF; CDR3 DNA: TGTGCCATCAGTGAGTCCAACAGGTTCCCACAGAGCTCCTACGAGCAGTACTTC; J gene: TRBJ2-7; clone size: NA; D gene: NA; V gene: TRBV10-3
CDR3 protein: CAWSGQGWTEAFF; CDR3 DNA: TGTGCCTGGAGTGGACAGGGCTGGACTGAAGCTTTCTTT; J gene: TRBJ1-1; clone size: many; D gene: TRBD1; V gene: TRBV30
CDR3 protein: CASSRYRAPNTGELFF; CDR3 DNA: TGTGCCAGCTCACGATACAGGGCCCCTAACACCGGGGAGCTGTTTTTT; J gene: TRBJ2-2; clone size: many; D gene: NA; V gene: TRBV18
CDR3 protein: CSARASGRAGETQYF; CDR3 DNA: TGCAGTGCTAGAGCTAGCGGGAGGGCCGGGGAGACCCAGTACTTC; J gene: TRBJ2-5; clone size: many; D gene: TRBD2; V gene: TRBV20-1
CDR3 protein: CASSQGGLGLNEQFF; CDR3 DNA: TGTGCCAGCAGCCAGGGCGGGCTCGGGCTGAATGAGCAGTTCTTC; J gene: TRBJ2-1; clone size: many; D gene: NA; V gene: TRBV14
CDR3 protein: CASSWGAIQETQYF; CDR3 DNA: TGTGCCAGCAGCTGGGGGGCCATCCAAGAGACCCAGTACTTC; J gene: TRBJ2-5; clone size: NA; D gene: NA; V gene: TRBV5-4
CDR3 protein: CASQRAGGASTDTQYF; CDR3 DNA: TGTGCCAGCCAGCGGGCGGGAGGGGCTAGCACAGATACGCAGTATTTT; J gene: TRBJ2-3; clone size: many; D gene: TRBD2; V gene: TRBV28
CDR3 protein: CASSPMDGSNQPQHF; CDR3 DNA: TGTGCCAGCAGTCCTATGGACGGTAGCAATCAGCCCCAGCATTTT; J gene: TRBJ1-5; clone size: many; D gene: NA; V gene: TRBV12-3/TRBV12-4
CDR3 protein: CSAREGSMNTEAFF; CDR3 DNA: TGCAGTGCTAGAGAGGGCAGCATGAACACTGAAGCTTTCTTT; J gene: TRBJ1-1; clone size: many; D gene: NA; V gene: TRBV20-1
CDR3 protein: CASRATRGETQYF; CDR3 DNA: TGTGCCAGCAGAGCGACTAGGGGCGAGACCCAGTACTTC; J gene: TRBJ2-5; clone size: many; D gene: NA; V gene: TRBV3-1
CDR3 protein: CSARDPLNTGELFF; CDR3 DNA: TGCAGTGCTAGAGATCCCTTAAACACCGGGGAGCTGTTTTTT; J gene: TRBJ2-2; clone size: NA; D gene: NA; V gene: TRBV20-1
CDR3 protein: CASSEALSSLGYTF; CDR3 DNA: TGTGCCAGCAGTGAAGCTCTAAGCAGTCTAGGCTACACCTTC; J gene: TRBJ1-2; clone size: NA; D gene: NA; V gene: TRBV2
CDR3 protein: CASSLLRPGLVLAGELFF; CDR3 DNA: TGTGCCAGTAGTTTATTGAGACCGGGACTAGTGTTGGCCGGGGAGCTGTTTTTT; J gene: TRBJ2-2; clone size: few; D gene: TRBD2; V gene: TRBV19
CDR3 protein: CASSPGTSSNQPQHF; CDR3 DNA: TGTGCCAGCTCCCCAGGGACCTCTAGCAATCAGCCCCAGCATTTT; J gene: TRBJ1-5; clone size: NA; D gene: NA; V gene: TRBV18
CDR3 protein: CASSSGTSLSANTGELFF; CDR3 DNA: TGTGCCAGCAGCTCTGGGACTAGCCTCAGCGCGAACACCGGGGAGCTGTTTTTT; J gene: TRBJ2-2; clone size: many; D gene: TRBD2; V gene: TRBV7-9
CDR3 protein: CASSYGIAYEQYF; CDR3 DNA: TGTGCCAGCAGTTACGGGATCGCCTACGAGCAGTACTTC; J gene: TRBJ2-7; clone size: NA; D gene: NA; V gene: TRBV6-1
CDR3 protein: CASFSTDTQYF; CDR3 DNA: TGTGCCAGCTTTTCCACAGATACGCAGTATTTT; J gene: TRBJ2-3; clone size: many; D gene: NA; V gene: TRBV28
CDR3 protein: CASSFRWGPVDTQYF; CDR3 DNA: TGTGCCAGCAGTTTCCGCTGGGGGCCTGTAGATACGCAGTATTTT; J gene: TRBJ2-3; clone size: many; D gene: NA; V gene: TRBV27
CDR3 protein: CASSLGGLGTDTQYF; CDR3 DNA: TGTGCCAGCAGTTTGGGGGGCCTGGGAACAGATACGCAGTATTTT; J gene: TRBJ2-3; clone size: many; D gene: NA; V gene: TRBV12-3/TRBV12-4
CDR3 protein: CASSLGGLGTGTHEQYF; CDR3 DNA: TGTGCCAGCAGCTTAGGAGGGCTCGGGACAGGGACCCACGAGCAGTACTTC; J gene: TRBJ2-7; clone size: many; D gene: TRBD1; V gene: TRBV7-2
CDR3 protein: CSAGSGLQETQYF; CDR3 DNA: TGCAGTGCGGGCTCTGGACTCCAAGAGACCCAGTACTTC; J gene: TRBJ2-5; clone size: NA; D gene: NA; V gene: TRBV20-1
CDR3 protein: CASSQPSYTGELFF; CDR3 DNA: TGTGCCAGCAGCCAACCGTCGTACACCGGGGAGCTGTTTTTT; J gene: TRBJ2-2; clone size: many; D gene: NA; V gene: TRBV3-1
CDR3 protein: CAGRPDLMKQFF; CDR3 DNA: TGTGCCGGCCGTCCAGACTTAATGAAGCAATTCTTC; J gene: TRBJ2-1; clone size: NA; D gene: NA; V gene: TRBV6-2/TRBV6-3
CDR3 protein: CASSQDWGSFRGGSEQYF; CDR3 DNA: TGTGCCAGCAGCCAAGATTGGGGCTCGTTCAGAGGAGGATCCGAGCAGTACTTC; J gene: TRBJ2-7; clone size: NA; D gene: NA; V gene: TRBV3-1
CDR3 protein: CASSASGGLETQYF; CDR3 DNA: TGTGCCAGCAGTGCTAGCGGGGGACTCGAGACCCAGTACTTC; J gene: TRBJ2-5; clone size: many; D gene: TRBD2; V gene: TRBV12-3/TRBV12-4
CDR3 protein: CASSPVAGNTGELFF; CDR3 DNA: TGTGCCAGCAGCCCCGTAGCGGGGAACACCGGGGAGCTGTTTTTT; J gene: TRBJ2-2; clone size: few; D gene: TRBD2; V gene: TRBV9
CDR3 protein: CASSSSPKRISGNTIYF; CDR3 DNA: TGTGCCAGCAGTTCTTCCCCGAAGCGAATCTCTGGAAACACCATATATTTT; J gene: TRBJ1-3; clone size: few; D gene: NA; V gene: TRBV9
CDR3 protein: CASSQEGFVGASSYEQYF; CDR3 DNA: TGTGCCAGCAGCCAAGAGGGTTTTGTGGGGGCCAGCTCCTACGAGCAGTACTTC; J gene: TRBJ2-7; clone size: many; D gene: NA; V gene: TRBV14
CDR3 protein: CASSLANLGTEAFF; CDR3 DNA: TGTGCCAGCAGCTTAGCCAACCTGGGCACTGAAGCTTTCTTT; J gene: TRBJ1-1; clone size: many; D gene: NA; V gene: TRBV13
CDR3 protein: CASSPSTVYSNQPQHF; CDR3 DNA: TGTGCCAGCAGCCCCTCGACAGTGTATAGCAATCAGCCCCAGCATTTT; J gene: TRBJ1-5; clone size: many; D gene: NA; V gene: TRBV7-8
CDR3 protein: CASSPAAGDYTDTQYF; CDR3 DNA: TGTGCCAGCAGCCCCGCTGCGGGGGACTACACAGATACGCAGTATTTT; J gene: TRBJ2-3; clone size: many; D gene: TRBD2; V gene: TRBV7-6
CDR3 protein: CASTLSGVRREQYF; CDR3 DNA: TGTGCCAGCACCCTAAGCGGGGTTCGGAGGGAGCAGTACTTC; J gene: TRBJ2-7; clone size: many; D gene: TRBD2; V gene: TRBV28
CDR3 protein: CASSLRTGGRGYTF; CDR3 DNA: TGTGCCAGCAGTTTAAGGACAGGGGGTCGCGGCTACACCTTC; J gene: TRBJ1-2; clone size: many; D gene: TRBD1; V gene: TRBV28
CDR3 protein: CASSWGRANEQYF; CDR3 DNA: TGTGCCAGTAGTTGGGGGCGAGCTAACGAGCAGTACTTC; J gene: TRBJ2-7; clone size: NA; D gene: NA; V gene: TRBV19
CDR3 protein: CASTPGQGEQPQHF; CDR3 DNA: TGTGCCAGCACCCCCGGACAGGGCGAACAGCCCCAGCATTTT; J gene: TRBJ1-5; clone size: NA; D gene: TRBD1; V gene: TRBV6-1
CDR3 protein: CASSLRTYRARGAPLHF; CDR3 DNA: TGTGCCAGCAGTTTACGAACTTACAGGGCCCGGGGCGCACCCCTCCACTTT; J gene: TRBJ1-6; clone size: many; D gene: NA; V gene: TRBV28
CDR3 protein: CASSLTGGAGNIQYF; CDR3 DNA: TGTGCCAGCAGCTTGACTGGTGGGGCCGGAAACATTCAGTACTTC; J gene: TRBJ2-4; clone size: NA; D gene: NA; V gene: TRBV5-6
CDR3 protein: CASSQDGSGRSYEQYF; CDR3 DNA: TGTGCCAGCAGCCAAGATGGATCGGGCAGATCCTACGAGCAGTACTTC; J gene: TRBJ2-7; clone size: many; D gene: NA; V gene: TRBV3-1
CDR3 protein: CASSMGGPTKQYF; CDR3 DNA: TGTGCCAGTAGTATGGGGGGCCCTACGAAGCAGTACTTC; J gene: TRBJ2-7; clone size: few; D gene: NA; V gene: TRBV19
CDR3 protein: CSAPDNEKLFF; CDR3 DNA: TGCAGTGCTCCCGATAATGAAAAACTGTTTTTT; J gene: TRBJ1-4; clone size: many; D gene: NA; V gene: TRBV20-1
CDR3 protein: CASSLISGNSPLHF; CDR3 DNA: TGTGCCAGCAGTTTAATTTCAGGGAATTCACCCCTCCACTTT; J gene: TRBJ1-6; clone size: many; D gene: NA; V gene: TRBV28
CDR3 protein: CASARGSLGLAGGEQYF; CDR3 DNA: TGCGCCAGCGCTAGGGGATCCCTCGGACTAGCGGGGGGCGAGCAGTACTTC; J gene: TRBJ2-7; clone size: few; D gene: TRBD2; V gene: TRBV4-1
CDR3 protein: CASSWTGTTNEKLFF; CDR3 DNA: TGTGCCAGCAGCTGGACAGGAACAACTAATGAAAAACTGTTTTTT; J gene: TRBJ1-4; clone size: many; D gene: TRBD1; V gene: TRBV7-8
CDR3 protein: CASSQVGGDGAHEKLFF; CDR3 DNA: TGTGCCAGCAGCCAAGTGGGGGGCGATGGGGCTCATGAAAAACTGTTTTTT; J gene: TRBJ1-4; clone size: few; D gene: NA; V gene: TRBV4-2
CDR3 protein: CASSRDGNNSPLHF; CDR3 DNA: TGTGCCAGCAGCCGGGACGGAAATAATTCACCCCTCCACTTT; J gene: TRBJ1-6; clone size: many; D gene: NA; V gene: TRBV2
CDR3 protein: CASSVAGGANVLTF; CDR3 DNA: TGTGCCAGCAGCGTAGCAGGTGGGGCCAACGTCCTGACTTTC; J gene: TRBJ2-6; clone size: many; D gene: NA; V gene: TRBV9
CDR3 protein: CASRPNGQYEAFF; CDR3 DNA: TGTGCCAGCAGACCTAACGGACAGTATGAAGCTTTCTTT; J gene: TRBJ1-1; clone size: NA; D gene: NA; V gene: TRBV3-1
CDR3 protein: CASSVGSTEAFF; CDR3 DNA: TGTGCCAGCAGTGTTGGGAGCACTGAAGCTTTCTTT; J gene: TRBJ1-1; clone size: many; D gene: NA; V gene: TRBV6-1
CDR3 protein: CASSQETLDEQFF; CDR3 DNA: TGTGCCAGCAGCCAAGAGACCCTGGATGAGCAGTTCTTC; J gene: TRBJ2-1; clone size: many; D gene: NA; V gene: TRBV3-1
CDR3 protein: CASSRLRTSGRFKDEQFF; CDR3 DNA: TGTGCCAGCAGCCGTCTACGCACTAGCGGAAGGTTTAAGGATGAGCAGTTCTTC; J gene: TRBJ2-1; clone size: NA; D gene: TRBD2; V gene: TRBV11-2
CDR3 protein: CASSLGGTGPSNAEYF; CDR3 DNA: TGTGCCAGCAGCTTAGGGGGCACAGGCCCATCGAATGCTGAGTACTTC; J gene: TRBJ2-5; clone size: many; D gene: NA; V gene: TRBV11-3